These 14 T cell receptor beta chains came from one sample sequenced in a study of blood T cell repertoires in COVID-19. Clones were read by immunoSEQ multiplex PCR, and TCRdb kept only the in-frame ones, dropping some. The sample carries 250,000 to 350,000 clones, 75% to 90% recorded once. Input material: peripheral blood. All receptors derive from a woman aged 45-65 years with COVID-19, enrolled during active disease.

The chain carries TRBV24-1 and TRBJ1-1; 9 positions agree with TRBD1. This CDR3 is 16 amino acids long. Losses at the gene ends were 4 bases for V and 5 bases for J; bases not matched to a gene: 10. The germline gives CDR1 KGHDR, CDR2 SFDVKD. The CDR3: CATSEGTGGLGTEAFF. As DNA, the CDR3 is TGTGCCACCAGTGAGGGAACAGGGGGCCTAGGGACTGAAGCTTTCTTT.

The chain combines TRBV19 with TRBJ2-7; 8 nucleotides align to TRBD1. Germline CDR1 is LNHDA and CDR2 is SQIVND (reference sequence). The CDR3 length is 15 residues. V lost 3 bases and J lost 5; bases outside the gene matches: 9. CDR3 amino acids: CASSINIQGVHEQYF. The CDR3 coding sequence is TGTGCCAGTAGTATCAATATACAGGGGGTCCACGAGCAGTACTTC.

The chain links TRBV6-6 to TRBJ1-3; D gene unclear. V lost 3 bases to trimming and J lost 0 bases, with 6 bases between them. Germline values: CDR1 MNHNY, CDR2 SVGAGI (reference sequence). CDR3 length: 14 residues. The CDR3 spells CASSYENSGNTIYF. The CDR3 DNA reads as TGTGCCAGCAGTTATGAGAACTCTGGAAACACCATATATTTT.

The gene calls are TRBV21-1 and TRBJ1-2; the table names TRBD1, a call not compared with the DNA. TRBV21-1 is labeled a pseudogene. The CDR3 loop spans 16 amino acids. CDR3 coding DNA: TGTGCCAGCAGCAAAGTAGTAACAGGGGCAAACTATGGCTACACCTTC. Its protein is CASSKVVTGANYGYTF.

This clone was found once. The gene calls are TRBV9 and TRBJ1-1; no reliable D call. Trimming left V 3 bases short and J 0 bases short, with 12 bases between. Germline-derived CDR1 and CDR2 are SGDLS and YYNGEE. The CDR3 is 15 amino acids. The CDR3: CASSASITVNTEAFF. The CDR3 DNA reads TGTGCCAGCAGCGCCTCAATCACAGTGAACACTGAAGCTTTCTTT. The complete variable domain, with remaining parts taken from reference TRBV9 and TRBJ1-1, reads DSGVTQTPKHLITATGQRVTLRCSPRSGDLSVYWYQQSLDQGLQFLIQYYNGEERAKGNILERFSAQQFPDLHSELNLSSLELGDSALYFCASSASITVNTEAFFGQGTRLTVV.

This chain joins TRBV5-4 and TRBJ2-5, with TRBD2 identical over 7 bases. Germline V gene sequence: CDR1 SGHNT, CDR2 YYREEE (reference sequence). The ends lost 1 base at V and 5 bases at J; junction bases unmatched: 2. This CDR3 is built from 13 residues. The CDR3 DNA reads TGTGCCAGCAGCTTGACTAGCGATGAGACCCAGTACTTC. Protein sequence: CASSLTSDETQYF.

The chain joins TRBV6-2 or TRBV6-3 to TRBJ2-1; 12 bases map to TRBD2. The CDR3 runs to 15 residues. V shed 5 bases, J shed 6 bases, and the junction held 5 bases outside the gene matches. CDR1 is MNHEY, CDR2 SVGEGT, per germline. In nucleotides, the CDR3 is TGTGCCAGCAGTATCCCGACTAGCGGGAGCAATGAGCAGTTCTTC. Its protein product is CASSIPTSGSNEQFF.

This chain connects TRBV30 to TRBJ2-7; D remains ambiguous. The CDR3 runs 14 residues. Germline V gives CDR1 GTSNPN, CDR2 SVGIG (reference sequence). The V gene lost 0 bases and the J gene lost 1 base, with 10 bases spanning the gap. DNA of the CDR3: TGTGCCTGGAGTGTCGGTTTCCTTTCCTACGAGCAGTACTTC. Translation: CAWSVGFLSYEQYF.

This chain uses TRBV9 with TRBJ2-2; possible D gene TRBD1, 6 bases. V lost 6 bases and J 7 bases, leaving 16 bases between the germline ends. The CDR3 has 14 amino acids. CDR1 and CDR2 (germline): SGDLS, YYNGEE. The CDR3 spells CASTPGVVFGELFF. CDR3 nucleotide sequence: TGTGCCAGCACCCCAGGGGTGGTGTTCGGGGAGCTGTTTTTT. The full variable domain, rest sourced from reference TRBV9 and TRBJ2-2, is DSGVTQTPKHLITATGQRVTLRCSPRSGDLSVYWYQQSLDQGLQFLIQYYNGEERAKGNILERFSAQQFPDLHSELNLSSLELGDSALYFCASTPGVVFGELFFGEGSRLTVL.

Only one count was recorded for this clone. The chain employs TRBV7-9 and TRBJ2-7; 7 bases line up with TRBD1. Per the germline V gene, CDR1 is SEHNR and CDR2 is FQNEAQ (reference sequence). This CDR3 has 15 residues. V was pared by 5 bases and J by 2 bases, with 9 bases of the junction left unmatched. This CDR3 reads CASSGRGRITYEQYF. Here the CDR3 DNA reads TGTGCCAGCAGCGGAAGGGGGCGTATAACCTACGAGCAGTACTTC.

The chain recombines TRBV6-6 with TRBJ1-2, with TRBD1 identical over 8 bases. The germline gives CDR1 MNHNY, CDR2 SVGAGI (reference sequence). After removal of 7 bases from V and 5 bases from J, the junction contained 9 bases not matched to a gene. The CDR3 extends over 14 amino acids. This CDR3 reads CASTATGASYGYTF. Here the CDR3 DNA reads TGTGCCAGCACGGCGACAGGGGCTAGTTATGGCTACACCTTC.

The rearrangement joins TRBV19 to TRBJ2-7; TRBD2 agrees at 7 bases. The CDR3 contains 13 residues. V shed 6 bases and J 1 base; nucleotides not matched to a gene: 3. The V gene's germline CDR1 is LNHDA and CDR2 SQIVND (reference sequence). DNA for the CDR3: TGTGCCAGTAGAGGGAGGGAATCCTACGAGCAGTACTTC. It translates to CASRGRESYEQYF. Full variable domain (remainder filled in from reference TRBV19 and TRBJ2-7): DGGITQSPKYLFRKEGQNVTLSCEQNLNHDAMYWYRQDPGQGLRLIYYSQIVNDFQKGDIAEGYSVSREKKESFPLTVTSAQKNPTAFYLCASRGRESYEQYFGPGTRLTVT.

V usage is TRBV5-3 and J usage is TRBJ1-1; D is unclear. TRBV5-3 is an ORF, and what it does is uncertain. Trimming took off 0 bases at V and 6 bases at J, with 12 bases between the two ends. This CDR3 region has 14 residues. As DNA, the CDR3 is TGTGCCAGAAGCTTGGGCCAGGACTCCCCTGAAGCTTTCTTT. Its translation: CARSLGQDSPEAFF.

This chain links TRBV19 with TRBJ1-6, with TRBD1 as a possible D gene (6 bases). Trimming cost V 5 bases and J 9 bases, with 17 bases left between them. This CDR3 has 15 amino acids. Germline assignment: CDR1 LNHDA and CDR2 SQIVND (reference sequence). CDR3 sequence: CASSPTQGLSSPLHF. The CDR3 bases are TGTGCCAGTAGTCCCACCCAGGGGCTCTCTTCACCCCTCCACTTT. Looking up the rest from reference TRBV19 and TRBJ1-6 gives the full variable domain: DGGITQSPKYLFRKEGQNVTLSCEQNLNHDAMYWYRQDPGQGLRLIYYSQIVNDFQKGDIAEGYSVSREKKESFPLTVTSAQKNPTAFYLCASSPTQGLSSPLHFGNGTRLTVT.